This record concerns one T cell receptor (beta chain) sequence. Germline V gene lookup returns CDR1 LGHNA and CDR2 YSLEER. V lost 2 bases, J lost 4 bases, and 14 bases lay in between. The CDR3 has 15 amino acids. The repertoire was sequenced with immunoSEQ multiplex PCR; TCRdb's copy has only in-frame clones and lacks some. The sample shows around 400,000 clones, approximately 92% of them seen only once. The data derive from a study of Ad26.COV2.S vaccination and SARS-CoV-2 variants. Study context: Doses of Ad26.COV2.S were injected into muscle once or twice, 56 days apart.

Treatment specified: around 19 received Ad26.COV2.S at low or high dose, single or two shots; 5 received placebo; per-sample allocation not given. The investigators took samples on day 63 after the first vaccine or placebo injection. This clonotype was obtained from a person between 18 and 60 years old who received the Ad26.COV2.S COVID-19 vaccine or a placebo. V usage is TRBV4-3 and J usage is TRBJ1-2; D is perhaps TRBD1 (5 bases). The sample in question was peripheral blood, obtained in a trial of Ad26.COV2.S vaccine versus placebo. DNA of the CDR3: TGCGCCAGCAGCCAACAGCAGGGAAGCGGCTATGGCTACACCTTC. Encoded protein: CASSQQQGSGYGYTF.